The 28 T cell receptor beta chains in this list originate from one sample, sequenced in a study of shared clonotypes between healthy human individuals. Sequenced by immunoSEQ multiplex PCR; TCRdb stores in-frame clones only, minus some. The sample includes some 2.3 million clones, over 90% seen only once; the top ten take under 0.45%. The material sequenced was naive CD4+ T cells from PBMCs. Sample subset: CD45RA+ positively selected. The receptors here all came from a man younger than 35 in good health. Some clones in this sample may be carry-over from other donors' samples.

The chain has TRBV5-1 and TRBJ2-7, with a tentative D call TRBD2 (6 bases). The CDR3 runs 14 residues. The germline V gene encodes CDR1 SGHRS and CDR2 YFSETQ. V gave up 0 bases and J gave up 2 bases, with 9 bases separating them. The CDR3 is CASSLGRTTYEQYF. CDR3 coding DNA: TGCGCCAGCAGCTTGGGACGGACTACCTACGAGCAGTACTTC.

About this clone itself: This CDR3 is also generated by other DNA sequences in the sample. The chain employs TRBV7-3 and TRBJ2-3, with TRBD1 identical over 8 bases. The CDR3 runs 14 residues. Germline V gives CDR1 SGHTA, CDR2 FQGTGA. The V and J ends lost 1 base and 3 bases, in that order; junction bases with no gene match: 0. The CDR3, as DNA: TGTGCCAGCAGCTTAAACAGGGGGACAGATACGCAGTATTTT. Amino acid sequence: CASSLNRGTDTQYF.

V is TRBV9 and J is TRBJ2-7; 7 nucleotides agree with TRBD1. Per the germline V gene, CDR1 is SGDLS and CDR2 is YYNGEE. The J segment lost 6 bases and the V segment lost 3 bases, leaving 6 bases of the junction unmatched. This CDR3 spans 13 amino acids. The CDR3 spells CASSDTGVGEQYF. The DNA for the CDR3 is TGTGCCAGCAGCGATACAGGGGTGGGCGAGCAGTACTTC. The full variable domain, rest sourced from reference TRBV9 and TRBJ2-7, is DSGVTQTPKHLITATGQRVTLRCSPRSGDLSVYWYQQSLDQGLQFLIQYYNGEERAKGNILERFSAQQFPDLHSELNLSSLELGDSALYFCASSDTGVGEQYFGPGTRLTVT.

V usage is TRBV5-1 and J usage is TRBJ1-4; 10 bases map to TRBD1. CDR3 size: 14 residues. CDR1 is SGHRS, CDR2 YFSETQ, per germline. The V segment lost 4 bases and the J segment 5 bases; nucleotides outside the gene matches: 2. The CDR3 loop is CASSTTGGNEKLFF. The CDR3 nucleotides read TGCGCCAGCAGCACGACAGGGGGCAATGAAAAACTGTTTTTT.

The rearrangement joins TRBV18 to TRBJ1-3; D gene uncertain. The CDR3 contains 16 residues. Germline-derived CDR1 and CDR2 are KGHSH and LQKENI. V was trimmed by 3 bases and J by 0 bases, leaving 12 bases between them. For the CDR3, the DNA is TGTGCCAGCTCACCGCAGCTTGATAGCTCTGGAAACACCATATATTTT. Amino acids: CASSPQLDSSGNTIYF.

V is TRBV28 and J is TRBJ1-5; D unclear. The CDR3 covers 12 residues. Trimming took off 9 bases at V and 6 bases at J, with 12 bases between the two ends. The germline V gene has CDR1 MDHEN and CDR2 SYDVKM. Here the CDR3 reads CASGSVAQPQHF. CDR3 coding DNA: TGTGCCAGTGGGTCCGTTGCTCAGCCCCAGCATTTT.

With regard to this clone: The sample holds other DNA sequences that translate to the same CDR3. The V call is TRBV7-9, the J call TRBJ2-7, with D hard to call. CDR1 SEHNR and CDR2 FQNEAQ come from the germline V gene (reference sequence). The CDR3 covers 12 residues. The ends were cut back, 5 bases at V and 4 bases at J, with 9 bases in the middle. The CDR3 loop reads CASSLQIYEQYF. CDR3 nucleotides: TGTGCCAGCAGCCTACAAATTTACGAGCAGTACTTC.

This clone has only one observation. The genes are TRBV28 and TRBJ2-5, with 10 bases that match TRBD1. Germline values: CDR1 MDHEN, CDR2 SYDVKM. Trimming at V came to 8 bases and at J to 3 bases, leaving 18 bases not matched to a gene. The CDR3 totals 18 residues. The CDR3 bases are TGTGCCAGCGGCTGGACAGGGGGTACGAGGAGGATTAAAGAGACCCAGTACTTC. This codes for CASGWTGGTRRIKETQYF.

In the case of this clone: This CDR3 is also generated by other DNA sequences in the sample. The V gene is TRBV2, the J gene TRBJ1-5; D is perhaps TRBD1 (5 bases). V was trimmed by 3 bases and J by 3 bases, leaving 6 bases between them. Germline V gives CDR1 SNHLY, CDR2 FYNNEI. The CDR3 is 13 residues long. CDR3 sequence reads: CASSEGVNQPQHF. CDR3 sequence (DNA): TGTGCCAGCAGTGAGGGGGTCAATCAGCCCCAGCATTTT.

The genes are TRBV5-4 and TRBJ2-1, with D tentatively TRBD1 (5 bases). Germline V gene lookup returns CDR1 SGHNT and CDR2 YYREEE (reference sequence). V was clipped by 4 bases and J by 0 bases, with 11 bases between them. CDR3 length equals 15 residues. The CDR3 nucleotides are TGTGCCAGCAGCCCCAGGGTAACCTCCTACAATGAGCAGTTCTTC. Translated: CASSPRVTSYNEQFF.

The chain is built from TRBV19 and TRBJ1-4, with a tentative D call TRBD1 (5 bases). Germline lookup yields CDR1 LNHDA and CDR2 SQIVND (reference sequence). CDR3 size: 15 residues. The V gene lost 2 bases and the J gene lost 4 bases, with 11 bases spanning the gap. The CDR3 sequence is CASSISRGGNEKLFF. The CDR3 DNA reads TGTGCCAGTAGTATATCGAGGGGTGGTAATGAAAAACTGTTTTTT.

Only one count was recorded for this clone. V is TRBV4-3 and J is TRBJ2-5; 14 bases agree with TRBD2. V trimming: 1 base; J trimming: 4 bases; junction bases outside the gene matches: 5. In germline, CDR1 is LGHNA, CDR2 YSLEER. The CDR3 runs 17 residues. DNA of the CDR3: TGCGCCAGCAGCCAAGTCTATGGACTAGCGGGGGGAGAGACCCAGTACTTC. Translating it yields CASSQVYGLAGGETQYF.

The rearrangement joins TRBV5-1 to TRBJ1-1, with 9 positions matching TRBD1. Trimming removed 4 bases from V and 1 base from J; junction bases left unmatched: 5. The CDR3 is 15 amino acids. CDR1 is SGHRS, CDR2 YFSETQ, per germline. CDR3: CASSPQGASNTEAFF. The CDR3, as DNA: TGCGCCAGCAGCCCACAGGGGGCTTCGAACACTGAAGCTTTCTTT.

J is TRBJ2-2 and V is TRBV5-1, with unresolved D. Germline V lookup: CDR1 SGHRS, CDR2 YFSETQ. Trimming took off 4 bases at V and 4 bases at J, with 8 bases between the two ends. The CDR3 is made up of 13 amino acids. The CDR3 coding sequence is TGCGCCAGCAGCGTTGAACCCACCGGGGAGCTGTTTTTT. Protein sequence: CASSVEPTGELFF.

The V gene is TRBV11-3, the J gene TRBJ2-3, with D unresolved. Trimming shortened V by 1 base and J by 3 bases, and 8 bases separated the two germline ends. The CDR3 has 14 residues. CDR1 SGHNT and CDR2 YENEEA come from the germline V gene. CDR3 sequence: CASSLGQFTDTQYF. The CDR3 DNA reads TGTGCCAGCAGCTTAGGACAATTTACAGATACGCAGTATTTT.

The chain links TRBV14 to TRBJ2-5; 10 bases align to TRBD2. The CDR3 totals 18 residues. Germline lookup yields CDR1 SGHDN and CDR2 FVKESK. With V trimmed by 0 bases and J by 1 base, 8 bases remained unmatched. The DNA for the CDR3 is TGTGCCAGCAGCCAAGAACCTAGCGGGAGAGGTTCCCAAGAGACCCAGTACTTC. It specifies CASSQEPSGRGSQETQYF. The whole variable domain, remainder taken from reference TRBV14 and TRBJ2-5, is EAGVTQFPSHSVIEKGQTVTLRCDPISGHDNLYWYRRVMGKEIKFLLHFVKESKQDESGMPNNRFLAERTGGTYSTLKVQPAELEDSGVYFCASSQEPSGRGSQETQYFGPGTRLLVL.

The rearrangement joins TRBV19 to TRBJ2-3; 11 nucleotides line up with TRBD2. Germline V gene sequence: CDR1 LNHDA, CDR2 SQIVND (reference sequence). Trimming at V came to 6 bases and at J to 6 bases, leaving 14 bases not matched to a gene. This CDR3 has 17 amino acids. The CDR3 coding sequence is TGTGCCAGTAGCCGCCCGACTAGCGGGGATCTCGGGGATACGCAGTATTTT. Protein sequence: CASSRPTSGDLGDTQYF.

The rearrangement uses TRBV5-4 and TRBJ2-3; 11 nucleotides agree with TRBD2. Germline assignment: CDR1 SGHNT and CDR2 YYREEE (reference sequence). The CDR3 covers 15 residues. V lost 4 bases to trimming and J lost 2 bases; unmatched junction nucleotides: 3. For the CDR3, the DNA is TGTGCCAGCAGCGAGACTAGCGGGACCACAGATACGCAGTATTTT. This codes for CASSETSGTTDTQYF.

Regarding this clone: The sample carries other DNA sequences with the same CDR3. The CDR3 sequence is CASSPGQQETQYF. CDR3 DNA sequence: TGTGCCAGCAGCCCGGGACAGCAAGAGACCCAGTACTTC. The rearrangement joins TRBV11-2 to TRBJ2-5; 7 nucleotides agree with TRBD1. The CDR3 is 13 amino acids. J lost 2 bases, V lost 5 bases, and 2 bases had no gene match. CDR1 and CDR2 (germline): SGHAT, FQNNGV.

The CDR3, as DNA: TGTGCCAGCTCACCCACCCAATACAGGGGGCTGTCGGATGAAAAACTGTTTTTT. This translates into CASSPTQYRGLSDEKLFF. The V and J genes are TRBV18 and TRBJ1-4; 9 bases match TRBD1. CDR3 length: 18 residues. Germline trimming cut 3 bases from V and 6 bases from J; bases unmatched to any gene: 14. Germline lookup yields CDR1 KGHSH and CDR2 LQKENI.

The CDR3: CASSALNQGANQPQHF. The CDR3 DNA follows: TGTGCCAGCAGCGCCCTCAATCAGGGGGCCAATCAGCCCCAGCATTTT. The chain recombines TRBV7-8 with TRBJ1-5; 8 nucleotides agree with TRBD1. Germline CDR1 SGHVS, CDR2 FQNEAQ. The CDR3 extends over 16 amino acids. The trim removed 5 bases at V and 3 bases at J, leaving 9 bases unmatched.

The V gene is TRBV7-9, the J gene TRBJ2-3, with 7 bases that match TRBD1. Germline values: CDR1 SEHNR, CDR2 FQNEAQ (reference sequence). V dropped 5 bases and J dropped 3; count of bases not matched to a gene: 17. This CDR3 has 18 residues. For the CDR3, the DNA is TGTGCCAGCAGCCTCTACAGGGGACCGAGGGAGAGGACAGATACGCAGTATTTT. Amino acids: CASSLYRGPRERTDTQYF.

The chain couples TRBV25-1 to TRBJ1-2; perhaps TRBD1 as D (5 bases). V dropped 5 bases and J dropped 5 bases, with 24 bases sitting between them. The CDR3 runs to 17 residues. Germline CDR1 reads MGHDK; CDR2 reads SYGVNS. In nucleotides, the CDR3 is TGTGCCAGCAGTCTTCAGGGTCCCCTAGGAGAGGTGTATGGCTACACCTTC. It specifies CASSLQGPLGEVYGYTF.

This chain links TRBV28 with TRBJ2-7; 9 positions match TRBD1. J gave up 3 bases and V 3 bases, and 6 bases lay outside the gene matches. This CDR3 has 15 amino acids. Germline CDR1 and CDR2: MDHEN and SYDVKM. The CDR3 nucleotides are TGTGCCAGCAGTTTGAGTGGACAGGGGCTCTACGAGCAGTACTTC. This gives the protein CASSLSGQGLYEQYF.

The rearrangement links TRBV6-5 to TRBJ1-1; D is uncertain. V was cut by 9 bases and J by 3 bases, with 11 bases left in between. Germline V lookup: CDR1 MNHEY, CDR2 SVGAGI. The CDR3 loop spans 12 amino acids. Written as DNA, the CDR3 is TGTGCCAGTAAAGCCTGGGACACTGAAGCTTTCTTT. Protein: CASKAWDTEAFF.

This clone has a single count. The chain combines TRBV2 with TRBJ2-5; no clear D gene. The CDR3 has 14 amino acids. From germline, CDR1 is SNHLY and CDR2 FYNNEI. Trimming took 5 bases from V and 5 from J, leaving 15 bases between them. The DNA for the CDR3 is TGTGCCAGCAGTCTGTCTCGGACGAGGGAGACCCAGTACTTC. Translating it yields CASSLSRTRETQYF.

V usage is TRBV7-2 and J usage is TRBJ2-3; 11 bases align to TRBD2. CDR3 size: 18 residues. J was trimmed by 3 bases and V by 4 bases; bases with no gene match: 12. Germline CDR1 and CDR2: SGHTA and FQGNSA. This CDR3 is CASSSTVLAGGRTDTQYF. In DNA form, the CDR3 reads TGTGCCAGCAGCTCAACGGTGCTAGCGGGAGGTAGGACAGATACGCAGTATTTT.

This chain's CDR3 is CASSLGWFPGGEKLFF. CDR3 DNA: TGTGCCAGCAGCTTAGGGTGGTTCCCCGGAGGGGAAAAACTGTTTTTT. The rearrangement joins TRBV7-9 to TRBJ1-4; D is unresolved. The germline V gene encodes CDR1 SEHNR and CDR2 FQNEAQ (reference sequence). The CDR3 spans 16 residues. V was shortened by 1 base and J by 8 bases, with 17 bases between the two germline ends.